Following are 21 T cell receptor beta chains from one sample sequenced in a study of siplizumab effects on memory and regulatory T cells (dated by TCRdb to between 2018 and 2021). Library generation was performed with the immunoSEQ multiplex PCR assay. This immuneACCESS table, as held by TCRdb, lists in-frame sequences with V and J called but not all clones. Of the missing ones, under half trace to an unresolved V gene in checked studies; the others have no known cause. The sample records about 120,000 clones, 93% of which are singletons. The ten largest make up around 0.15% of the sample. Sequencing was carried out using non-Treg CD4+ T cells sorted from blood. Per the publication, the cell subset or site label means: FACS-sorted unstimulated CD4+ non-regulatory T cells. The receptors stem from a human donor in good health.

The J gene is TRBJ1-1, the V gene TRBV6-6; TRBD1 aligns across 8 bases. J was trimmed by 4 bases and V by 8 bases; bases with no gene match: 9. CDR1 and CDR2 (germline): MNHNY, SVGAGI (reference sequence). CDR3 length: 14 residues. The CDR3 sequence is CASDRQGAGTEAFF. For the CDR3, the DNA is TGTGCCAGCGACCGCCAGGGGGCGGGCACTGAAGCTTTCTTT.

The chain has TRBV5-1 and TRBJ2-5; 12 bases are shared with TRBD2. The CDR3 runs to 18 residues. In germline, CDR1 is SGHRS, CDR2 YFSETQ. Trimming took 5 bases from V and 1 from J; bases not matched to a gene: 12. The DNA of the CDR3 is TGCGCCAGCAGTCTTGGTGGTAGGACTAGCGGGGCCCAAGAGACCCAGTACTTC. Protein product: CASSLGGRTSGAQETQYF.

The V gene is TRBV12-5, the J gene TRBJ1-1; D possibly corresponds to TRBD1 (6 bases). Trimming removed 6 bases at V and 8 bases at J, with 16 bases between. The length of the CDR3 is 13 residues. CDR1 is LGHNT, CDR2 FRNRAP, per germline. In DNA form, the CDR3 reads TGTGCTAGTGGGGGCAGGGGTTTTGGAGAAGCTTTCTTT. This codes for CASGGRGFGEAFF.

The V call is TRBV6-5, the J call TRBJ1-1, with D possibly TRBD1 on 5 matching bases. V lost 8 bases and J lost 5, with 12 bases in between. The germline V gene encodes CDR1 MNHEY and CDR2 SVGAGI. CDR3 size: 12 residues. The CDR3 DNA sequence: TGTGCCAGCCTGACGGGGGGGACTGAAGCTTTCTTT. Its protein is CASLTGGTEAFF.

DNA for the CDR3: TGTGCCAGCAGCCCTCAGTCCGGGACTAGCCGCACAGATACGCAGTATTTT. It specifies CASSPQSGTSRTDTQYF. This chain uses TRBV9 with TRBJ2-3; the match to TRBD2 covers 9 bases. The CDR3 is made up of 17 amino acids. Germline CDR1 SGDLS, CDR2 YYNGEE. Trimming at V came to 4 bases and at J to 1 base, leaving 10 bases not matched to a gene.

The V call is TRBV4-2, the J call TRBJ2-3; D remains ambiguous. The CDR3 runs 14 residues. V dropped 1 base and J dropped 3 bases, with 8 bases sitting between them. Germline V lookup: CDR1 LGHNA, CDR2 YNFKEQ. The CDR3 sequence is CASSQGPITDTQYF. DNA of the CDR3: TGTGCCAGCAGCCAAGGTCCTATAACAGATACGCAGTATTTT.

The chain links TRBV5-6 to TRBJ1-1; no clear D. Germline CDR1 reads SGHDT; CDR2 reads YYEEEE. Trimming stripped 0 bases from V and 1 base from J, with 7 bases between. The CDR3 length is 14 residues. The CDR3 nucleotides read TGTGCCAGCAGCTTGGCCGGGCGGAACACTGAAGCTTTCTTT. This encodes CASSLAGRNTEAFF.

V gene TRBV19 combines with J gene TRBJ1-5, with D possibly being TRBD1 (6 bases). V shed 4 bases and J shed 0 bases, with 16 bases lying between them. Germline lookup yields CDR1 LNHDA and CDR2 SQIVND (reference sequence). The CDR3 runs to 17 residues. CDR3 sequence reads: CASSTQGLVNSNQPQHF. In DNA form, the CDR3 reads TGTGCCAGTAGTACACAGGGTCTAGTTAATAGCAATCAGCCCCAGCATTTT.

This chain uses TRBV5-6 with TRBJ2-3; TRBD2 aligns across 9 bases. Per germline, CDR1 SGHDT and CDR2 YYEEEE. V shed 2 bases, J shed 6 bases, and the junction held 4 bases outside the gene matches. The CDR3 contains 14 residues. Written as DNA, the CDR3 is TGTGCCAGCAGCTTTAGGACTAGCGCCGATACGCAGTATTTT. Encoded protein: CASSFRTSADTQYF.

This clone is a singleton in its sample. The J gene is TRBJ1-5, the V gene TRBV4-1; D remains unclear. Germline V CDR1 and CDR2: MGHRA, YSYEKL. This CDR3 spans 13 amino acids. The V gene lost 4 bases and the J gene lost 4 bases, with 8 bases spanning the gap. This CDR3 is CASSRGLNQPQHF. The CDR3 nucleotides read TGCGCCAGCAGCCGTGGGCTTAATCAGCCCCAGCATTTT.

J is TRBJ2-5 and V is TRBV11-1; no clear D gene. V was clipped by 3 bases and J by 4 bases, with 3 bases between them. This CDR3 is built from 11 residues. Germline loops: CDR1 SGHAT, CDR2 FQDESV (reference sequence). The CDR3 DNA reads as TGTGCCAGCAGCTTTCGAGAGACCCAGTACTTC. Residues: CASSFRETQYF.

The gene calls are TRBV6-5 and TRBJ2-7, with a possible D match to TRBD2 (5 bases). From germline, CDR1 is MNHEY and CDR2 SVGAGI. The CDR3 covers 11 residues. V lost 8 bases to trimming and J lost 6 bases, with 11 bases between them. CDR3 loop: CASSRGSEQYF. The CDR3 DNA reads TGTGCCAGCTCCCGCGGGTCCGAGCAGTACTTC.

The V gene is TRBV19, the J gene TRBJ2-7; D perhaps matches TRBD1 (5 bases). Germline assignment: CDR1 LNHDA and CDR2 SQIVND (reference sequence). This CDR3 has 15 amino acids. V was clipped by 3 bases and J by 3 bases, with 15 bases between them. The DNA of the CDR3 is TGTGCCAGTAGTATCGTCCAGGGCTATTACTACGAGCAGTACTTC. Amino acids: CASSIVQGYYYEQYF. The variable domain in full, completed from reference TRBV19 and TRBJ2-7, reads DGGITQSPKYLFRKEGQNVTLSCEQNLNHDAMYWYRQDPGQGLRLIYYSQIVNDFQKGDIAEGYSVSREKKESFPLTVTSAQKNPTAFYLCASSIVQGYYYEQYFGPGTRLTVT.

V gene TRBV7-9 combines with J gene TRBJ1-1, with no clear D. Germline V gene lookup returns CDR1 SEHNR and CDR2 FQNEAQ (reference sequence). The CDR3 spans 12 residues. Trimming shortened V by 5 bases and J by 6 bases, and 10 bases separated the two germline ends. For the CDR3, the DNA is TGTGCCAGCAGCCAAGGATATGCTGAAGCTTTCTTT. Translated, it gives CASSQGYAEAFF.

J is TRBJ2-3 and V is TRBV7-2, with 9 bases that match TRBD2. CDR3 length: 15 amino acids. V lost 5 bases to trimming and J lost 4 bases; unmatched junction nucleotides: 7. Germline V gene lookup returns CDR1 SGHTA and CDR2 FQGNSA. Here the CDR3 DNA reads TGTGCCAGCAGCGCCGGACTAGCGAGGGCAGATACGCAGTATTTT. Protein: CASSAGLARADTQYF. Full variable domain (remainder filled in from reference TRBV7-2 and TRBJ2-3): GAGVSQSPSNKVTEKGKDVELRCDPISGHTALYWYRQSLGQGLEFLIYFQGNSAPDKSGLPSDRFSAERTGGSVSTLTIQRTQQEDSAVYLCASSAGLARADTQYFGPGTRLTVL.

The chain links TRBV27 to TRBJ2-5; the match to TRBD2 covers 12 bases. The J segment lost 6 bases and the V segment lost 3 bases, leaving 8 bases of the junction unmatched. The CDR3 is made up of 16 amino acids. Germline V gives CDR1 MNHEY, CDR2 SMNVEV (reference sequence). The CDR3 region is CASSFLLAGGYQTQYF. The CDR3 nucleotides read TGTGCCAGCAGTTTCCTACTAGCGGGGGGTTATCAGACCCAGTACTTC.

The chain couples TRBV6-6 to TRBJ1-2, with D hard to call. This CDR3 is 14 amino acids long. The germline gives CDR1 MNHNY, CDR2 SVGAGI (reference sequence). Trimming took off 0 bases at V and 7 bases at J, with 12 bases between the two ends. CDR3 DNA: TGTGCCAGCAGTTACTCCAGAACCGCGGTTGGCTACACCTTC. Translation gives CASSYSRTAVGYTF.

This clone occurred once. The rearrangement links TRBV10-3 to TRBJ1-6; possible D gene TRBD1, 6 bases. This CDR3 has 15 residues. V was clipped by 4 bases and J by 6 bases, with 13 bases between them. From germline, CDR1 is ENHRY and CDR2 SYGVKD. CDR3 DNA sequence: TGTGCCATCAGTGGGGGGGGCGTGGGTAATTCACCCCTCCACTTT. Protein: CAISGGGVGNSPLHF.

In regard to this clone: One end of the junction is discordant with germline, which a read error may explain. DNA for the CDR3: TGCGCCAGCAGCTTGGACGGGGCCATTGAAACTTTCTTT. It encodes CASSLDGAIETFF. J is TRBJ1-1 and V is TRBV5-1; TRBD1 is a possible D gene (5 bases). Germline assignment: CDR1 SGHRS and CDR2 YFSETQ. The CDR3 consists of 13 residues. Drawing the rest from reference TRBV5-1 and TRBJ1-1, the complete variable domain is KAGVTQTPRYLIKTRGQQVTLSCSPISGHRSVSWYQQTPGQGLQFLFEYFSETQRNKGNFPGRFSGRQFSNSRSEMNVSTLELGDSALYLCASSLDGAIETFFGQGTRLTVV.

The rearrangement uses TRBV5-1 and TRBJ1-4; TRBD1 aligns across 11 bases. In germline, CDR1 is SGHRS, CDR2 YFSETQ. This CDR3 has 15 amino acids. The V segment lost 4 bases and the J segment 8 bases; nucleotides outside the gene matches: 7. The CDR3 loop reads CASSGTGGFYEKLFF. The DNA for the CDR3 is TGCGCCAGCAGCGGGACAGGGGGATTTTACGAAAAACTGTTTTTT.

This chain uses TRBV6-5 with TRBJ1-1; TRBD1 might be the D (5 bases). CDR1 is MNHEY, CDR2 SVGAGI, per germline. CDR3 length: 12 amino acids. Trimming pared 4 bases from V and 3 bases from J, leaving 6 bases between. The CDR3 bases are TGTGCCAGCAGTTGGGGGGACACTGAAGCTTTCTTT. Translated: CASSWGDTEAFF.